This TCR beta chain was obtained from a study of OX40 agonist ivuxolimab in advanced cancers. As for the study in general: The patients got ivuxolimab, which is an agonistic anti-OX40 (CD134) antibody. Partial responses were recorded for three patients, including one with hepatocellular carcinoma and two with cutaneous melanoma. Study results and caveats: Dose levels from 0.1 to 3.0 mg/kg saw CD4+ and CD8+ blood T cells expand clonally by week 6.

In germline, CDR1 is SGHRS, CDR2 YFSETQ. V was pared by 5 bases and J by 2 bases, with 3 bases between. The CDR3 is 11 residues long. This clone was detected once. The antigen remains unidentified. This sample includes further DNA sequences coding for the same CDR3. Repertoires were generated with immunoSEQ multiplex PCR, while TCRdb's copy carries only in-frame clones and drops some. Among 75,000 to 100,000 clones listed, about 83% were seen once. Here the sequenced sample was CD4+ or CD8+ T cells sorted from blood, taken in a trial of the OX40 agonist ivuxolimab. The TCR sequence derives from an adult with an advanced solid tumor such as melanoma, head and neck, liver or kidney cancer. The chain carries TRBV5-1 and TRBJ2-3; D remains ambiguous. CDR3 sequence: CASSSTDTQYF. CDR3 DNA: TGCGCCAGCAGTTCCACAGATACGCAGTATTTT.